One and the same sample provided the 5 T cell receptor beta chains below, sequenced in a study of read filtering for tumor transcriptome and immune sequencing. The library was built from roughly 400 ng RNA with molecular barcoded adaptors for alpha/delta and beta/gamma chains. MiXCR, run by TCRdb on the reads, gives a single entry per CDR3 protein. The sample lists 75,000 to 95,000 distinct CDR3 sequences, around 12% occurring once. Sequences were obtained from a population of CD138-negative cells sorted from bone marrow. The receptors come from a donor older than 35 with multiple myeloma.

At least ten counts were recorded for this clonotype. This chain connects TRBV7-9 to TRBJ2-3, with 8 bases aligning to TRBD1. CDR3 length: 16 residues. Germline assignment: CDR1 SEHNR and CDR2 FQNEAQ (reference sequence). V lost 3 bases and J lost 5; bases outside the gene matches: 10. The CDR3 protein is CASSFRQQGELDTQYF. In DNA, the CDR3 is TGTGCCAGCAGCTTTCGTCAACAGGGGGAATTAGATACGCAGTATTTT. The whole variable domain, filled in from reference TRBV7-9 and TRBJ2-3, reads DTGVSQNPRHKITKRGQNVTFRCDPISEHNRLYWYRQTLGQGPEFLTYFQNEAQLEKSRLLSDRFSAERPKGSFSTLEIQRTEQGDSAMYLCASSFRQQGELDTQYFGPGTRLTVL.

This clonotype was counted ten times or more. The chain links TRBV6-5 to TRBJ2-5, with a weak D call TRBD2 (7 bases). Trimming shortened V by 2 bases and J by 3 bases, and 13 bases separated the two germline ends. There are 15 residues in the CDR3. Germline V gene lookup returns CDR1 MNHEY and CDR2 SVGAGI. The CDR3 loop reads CASSYRGASKETQYF. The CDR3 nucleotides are TGTGCCAGCAGTTACCGGGGGGCGTCAAAAGAGACCCAGTACTTC.

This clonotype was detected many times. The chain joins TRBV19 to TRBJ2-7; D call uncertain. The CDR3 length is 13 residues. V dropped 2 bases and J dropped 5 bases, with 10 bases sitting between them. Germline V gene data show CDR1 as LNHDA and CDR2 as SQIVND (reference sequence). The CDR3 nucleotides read TGTGCCAGTAGTATACTTACGTGGGACGAGCAGTACTTC. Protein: CASSILTWDEQYF. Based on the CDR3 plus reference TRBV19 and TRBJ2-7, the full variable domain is DGGITQSPKYLFRKEGQNVTLSCEQNLNHDAMYWYRQDPGQGLRLIYYSQIVNDFQKGDIAEGYSVSREKKESFPLTVTSAQKNPTAFYLCASSILTWDEQYFGPGTRLTVT.

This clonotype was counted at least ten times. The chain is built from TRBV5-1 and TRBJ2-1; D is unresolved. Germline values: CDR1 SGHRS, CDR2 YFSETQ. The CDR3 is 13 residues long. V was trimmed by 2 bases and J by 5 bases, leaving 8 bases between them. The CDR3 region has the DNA TGCGCCAGCAGCTTTAAACCCGACAATGAGCAGTTCTTC. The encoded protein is CASSFKPDNEQFF.

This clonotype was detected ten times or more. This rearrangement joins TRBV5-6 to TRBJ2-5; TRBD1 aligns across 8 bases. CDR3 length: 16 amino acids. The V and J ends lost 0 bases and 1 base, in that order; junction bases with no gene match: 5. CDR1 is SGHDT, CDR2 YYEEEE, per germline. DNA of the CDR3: TGTGCCAGCAGCTTGGGGGGACAGGCAACCCAAGAGACCCAGTACTTC. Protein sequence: CASSLGGQATQETQYF. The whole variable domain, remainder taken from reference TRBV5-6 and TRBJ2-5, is DAGVTQSPTHLIKTRGQQVTLRCSPKSGHDTVSWYQQALGQGPQFIFQYYEEEERQRGNFPDRFSGHQFPNYSSELNVNALLLGDSALYLCASSLGGQATQETQYFGPGTRLLVL.